These T cell receptor beta chains were read from a single sample in a study of blood T cell repertoires in COVID-19. Profiled with immunoSEQ multiplex PCR; TCRdb holds only in-frame clones, not every one. The top ten hold 1.5% to 2% of the sample, which has fewer than 250,000 clones, around 90% seen once. The sample taken for sequencing was peripheral blood. The receptor set was obtained from a man between 65 and 85 years old with acute or convalescent COVID-19. Both conserved end residues are part of each CDR3. D genes are given only for firm matches. Clone sizes are given selectively: once, few, many, or a class where the clone is expanded.

j_call | clone_size | v_call | d_call | cdr3_aa | cdr3_nt
TRBJ2-7 | . | TRBV18 | TRBD2 | CASYPPGLAGGPFGGKQYF | TGTGCCAGCTACCCACCGGGACTAGCGGGAGGGCCGTTCGGCGGAAAGCAGTACTTC
TRBJ2-3 | . | TRBV5-4 | TRBD2 | CASSPGLANGGDTQYF | TGTGCCAGCAGCCCGGGACTAGCGAACGGGGGAGATACGCAGTATTTT
TRBJ1-1 | . | TRBV11-1 | . | CASSLAYTGTGAFF | TGTGCCAGCAGCTTAGCTTATACGGGAACGGGAGCTTTCTTT
TRBJ2-1 | few | TRBV5-4 | TRBD2 | CASSLLAGDRNNEQFF | TGTGCCAGCAGCTTGTTAGCGGGAGACAGAAACAATGAGCAGTTCTTC
TRBJ2-7 | . | TRBV18 | TRBD1 | CASSPGQGARSEQYF | TGTGCCAGCTCACCCGGACAGGGGGCAAGGAGCGAGCAGTACTTC
TRBJ1-2 | . | TRBV7-8 | . | CASSLAQGMGGYTF | TGTGCCAGCAGCTTAGCGCAGGGCATGGGAGGCTACACCTTC
TRBJ1-1 | . | TRBV5-6 | TRBD1 | CASSTPGQGNTEAFF | TGTGCCAGCAGCACCCCGGGACAGGGCAACACTGAAGCTTTCTTT
TRBJ2-7 | . | TRBV5-4 | TRBD1 | CASSLGGTGGLYEQYF | TGTGCCAGCAGCTTGGGTGGGACAGGGGGCCTGTACGAGCAGTACTTC
TRBJ2-7 | few | TRBV20-1 | TRBD1 | CSASRGTGNYEQYF | TGCAGTGCTAGTAGGGGGACAGGGAACTACGAGCAGTACTTC
TRBJ1-2 | . | TRBV18 | . | CASSPLAGRSHGYTF | TGTGCCAGCTCACCATTGGCAGGGAGGAGCCATGGCTACACCTTC
TRBJ2-2 | few | TRBV3-1/TRBV3-2 | TRBD2 | CASTQRLAGNTGELFF | TGTGCCAGCACCCAGCGGCTAGCGGGAAACACCGGGGAGCTGTTTTTT
TRBJ2-3 | . | TRBV5-1 | TRBD2 | CASSWGTSGSTDTQYF | TGCGCCAGCAGCTGGGGGACTAGCGGCAGCACAGATACGCAGTATTTT
TRBJ2-1 | . | TRBV18 | TRBD2 | CASSPPKTSGGNNEQFF | TGTGCCAGCTCACCCCCAAAGACTAGCGGAGGCAACAATGAGCAGTTCTTC
TRBJ2-3 | . | TRBV7-2 | TRBD1 | CASRKDRASTDTQYF | TGTGCCAGCAGGAAAGACAGGGCTAGCACAGATACGCAGTATTTT
TRBJ2-4 | . | TRBV11-2 | TRBD1 | CASSSTGAWNIQYF | TGTGCCAGCAGCTCGACAGGGGCCTGGAACATTCAGTACTTC
TRBJ1-1 | . | TRBV3-1/TRBV3-2 | . | CASSQGSPAGAFF | TGTGCCAGCAGCCAGGGGAGCCCCGCCGGTGCTTTCTTT
TRBJ1-2 | . | TRBV20-1 | . | CSARAYGYTF | TGCAGTGCTAGAGCTTATGGCTACACCTTC
TRBJ1-2 | . | TRBV12-3/TRBV12-4 | . | CASSRTTRGYTF | TGTGCCAGCAGCCGGACAACGCGAGGCTACACCTTC
TRBJ1-2 | few | TRBV7-2 | TRBD1 | CASSPQGQFYGYTF | TGTGCCAGCAGCCCCCAGGGACAGTTCTATGGCTACACCTTC
TRBJ2-1 | . | TRBV18 | TRBD2 | CASSPLAGGPRGNEQFF | TGTGCCAGCTCACCACTAGCGGGAGGGCCAAGGGGGAATGAGCAGTTCTTC
TRBJ2-3 | . | TRBV3-1/TRBV3-2 | . | CASLSRGQGDTQYF | TGTGCCAGCCTCTCTAGGGGCCAAGGGGATACGCAGTATTTT
TRBJ2-1 | once | TRBV7-2 | . | CASSFGFQTNEQFF | TGTGCCAGCAGCTTCGGGTTTCAAACGAATGAGCAGTTCTTC
TRBJ2-4 | . | TRBV5-1 | . | CASSLAPGAKNIQYF | TGCGCCAGCAGCTTGGCCCCGGGAGCCAAAAACATTCAGTACTTC
TRBJ2-2 | . | TRBV18 | TRBD2 | CASSSGTNYGELFF | TGTGCCAGCTCATCCGGGACTAACTACGGGGAGCTGTTTTTT
TRBJ2-1 | . | TRBV7-3 | TRBD2 | CASCPTGRGNEQFF | TGTGCCAGCTGCCCTACCGGGAGGGGAAATGAGCAGTTCTTC
TRBJ2-5 | . | TRBV12-3/TRBV12-4 | . | CASSAGLYETQYF | TGTGCCAGCAGCGCAGGACTATACGAGACCCAGTACTTC